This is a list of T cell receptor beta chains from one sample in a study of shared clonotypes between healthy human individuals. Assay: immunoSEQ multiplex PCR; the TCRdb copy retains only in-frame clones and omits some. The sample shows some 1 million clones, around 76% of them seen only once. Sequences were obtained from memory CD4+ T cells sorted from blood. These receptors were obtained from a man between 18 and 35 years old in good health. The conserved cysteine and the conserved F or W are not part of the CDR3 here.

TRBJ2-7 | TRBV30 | AWSVGRGTYEQY
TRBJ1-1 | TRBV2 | ASAYFGEAF
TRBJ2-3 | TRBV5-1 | ASSLGSRADTQY
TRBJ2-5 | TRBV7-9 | AGDKQGWETQY
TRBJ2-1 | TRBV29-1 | SVVRDGREQF
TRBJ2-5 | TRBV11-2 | ASSPPIGSPQETQY
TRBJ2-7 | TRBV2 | ASSGRQGPYEQY
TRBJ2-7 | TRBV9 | ASSVEPIGAYEQY
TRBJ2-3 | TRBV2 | ASRSASGDTDTQY
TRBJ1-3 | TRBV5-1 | ASSLDGSSGNTIY
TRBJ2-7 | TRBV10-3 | AIRTGQTYEQY
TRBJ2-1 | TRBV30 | AWSPGTSGMNEQF
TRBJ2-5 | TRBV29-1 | SVEKQSRETQY
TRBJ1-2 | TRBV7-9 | ASSLPDRNYGYT
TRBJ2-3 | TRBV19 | ASSIRREGTDTQY